These T cell receptor beta chains were read from a single sample in a study of cytomegalovirus exposure and HLA in healthy donors. Using immunoSEQ multiplex PCR, the repertoire was profiled, and TCRdb retains in-frame clones only, with some absent. The top ten hold 0.75% to 0.85% of the sample, which has fewer than 400,000 clones, more than 80% seen once. What was sequenced was PBMCs. The receptors stem from a woman under 30 in good health and CMV-seronegative. CDR3s include the opening cysteine and the closing phenylalanine or tryptophan. A D gene is named only where the DNA matches it firmly. Clone size is stated in some rows and not others, as once, few, many or a class when expanded.

>.|TRBJ1-4|TRBV11-2|.
CASSLITGGTNEKLFF
TGTGCCAGCAGCCTAATTACGGGGGGGACTAATGAAAAACTGTTTTTT
>.|TRBJ1-1|TRBV7-8|.
CASSLGSNTEAFF
TGTGCCAGCAGCTTAGGGAGCAACACTGAAGCTTTCTTT
>TRBD2|TRBJ2-3|TRBV6-4|.
CASSDLGLAGGPSTDTQYF
TGTGCCAGCAGTGACCTCGGACTAGCGGGAGGCCCAAGCACAGATACGCAGTATTTT
>.|TRBJ1-1|TRBV11-2|.
CASSLGLEAEAFF
TGTGCCAGCAGCTTAGGTTTGGAGGCTGAAGCTTTCTTT
>TRBD1|TRBJ2-7|TRBV4-3|.
CASSPELGTDYEQYF
TGCGCCAGCAGCCCGGAGCTCGGGACAGACTACGAGCAGTACTTC
>.|TRBJ1-5|TRBV7-8|.
CASSLDRNNQPQHF
TGTGCCAGCAGCTTAGACAGGAACAATCAGCCCCAGCATTTT
>TRBD1|TRBJ2-7|TRBV7-9|.
CASSPWTGLLYEQYF
TGTGCCAGCAGCCCGTGGACAGGGCTTTTGTACGAGCAGTACTTC
>TRBD2|TRBJ2-1|TRBV5-4|.
CASSFGTSDYNEQFF
TGTGCCAGCAGCTTCGGGACTAGCGACTACAATGAGCAGTTCTTC
>.|TRBJ1-1|TRBV4-2|.
CASSPRTENTEAFF
TGTGCCAGCAGCCCCCGGACAGAGAACACTGAAGCTTTCTTT
>.|TRBJ2-1|TRBV5-1|.
CASSFVGDVKDEQFF
TGCGCCAGCAGCTTCGTCGGGGATGTTAAAGATGAGCAGTTCTTC
>TRBD1|TRBJ2-5|TRBV14|.
CASSRDREDQETQYF
TGTGCCAGCAGCCGGGACAGGGAAGACCAAGAGACCCAGTACTTC
>TRBD1|TRBJ2-2|TRBV5-4|few
CASSLGDSGELFF
TGTGCCAGCAGCTTGGGGGACAGCGGGGAGCTGTTTTTT
>.|TRBJ1-2|TRBV4-1|.
CASSIDFRANYGYTF
TGCGCCAGCAGCATCGATTTCAGGGCAAACTATGGCTACACCTTC
>.|TRBJ2-7|TRBV4-3|.
CASSQVHRELSYEQYF
TGCGCCAGCAGCCAAGTCCATAGGGAGCTGTCCTACGAGCAGTACTTC
>TRBD2|TRBJ2-7|TRBV6-6|.
CASSGTSGSKLYEQYF
TGTGCCAGCAGCGGCACTAGCGGGAGTAAATTGTACGAGCAGTACTTC
>.|TRBJ2-7|TRBV6-5|.
CASSPYTGIYEQYF
TGTGCCAGCAGTCCGTATACAGGGATCTACGAGCAGTACTTC
>TRBD1|TRBJ2-7|TRBV6-1|.
CASSVTQGNPYEQYF
TGTGCCAGCAGTGTAACACAGGGGAACCCCTACGAGCAGTACTTC
>.|TRBJ2-6|TRBV30|.
CAWSPGLSGANVLTF
TGTGCCTGGAGTCCAGGGCTCTCTGGGGCCAACGTCCTGACTTTC
>TRBD1|TRBJ1-2|TRBV7-8|few
CASSLETGGGYGYTF
TGTGCCAGCAGCTTAGAGACAGGGGGTGGCTATGGCTACACCTTC
>.|TRBJ1-5|TRBV7-2|.
CASTLGGDNQPQHF
TGTGCCAGCACCCTAGGGGGGGACAATCAGCCCCAGCATTTT
>TRBD2|TRBJ2-1|TRBV13|.
CASSPPSGGSYNEQFF
TGTGCCAGCAGCCCCCCTAGCGGGGGCTCCTACAATGAGCAGTTCTTC
>TRBD1|TRBJ2-1|TRBV6-5|.
CASMPGTANNEQFF
TGTGCCAGCATGCCCGGGACAGCCAACAATGAGCAGTTCTTC
>TRBD2|TRBJ2-2|TRBV28|few
CASSWMGGRANGELFF
TGTGCCAGCAGTTGGATGGGAGGGAGGGCGAACGGGGAGCTGTTTTTT
>.|TRBJ2-3|TRBV5-4|.
CASSLVARGSGTQYF
TGTGCCAGCAGCTTGGTAGCTCGAGGATCGGGTACGCAGTATTTT
>TRBD2|TRBJ2-1|TRBV11-3|.
CASSFLAGDDEQFF
TGTGCCAGCAGCTTCCTAGCGGGAGATGATGAGCAGTTCTTC
>TRBD1|TRBJ1-4|TRBV2|.
CASTVTGSHEKLFF
TGTGCCAGCACGGTGACAGGGTCGCATGAAAAACTGTTTTTT
>.|TRBJ2-7|TRBV15|.
CATISKGWTSLYLYEQYF
TGTGCCACCATCAGCAAGGGGTGGACGTCACTTTACCTCTACGAGCAGTACTTC
>TRBD2|TRBJ2-1|TRBV4-1|.
CASSQDAGTSGYNEQFF
TGCGCCAGCAGCCAAGATGCCGGGACTAGCGGCTACAATGAGCAGTTCTTC
>.|TRBJ2-1|TRBV9|.
CASSVEMESYNEQFF
TGTGCCAGCAGCGTAGAGATGGAGTCCTACAATGAGCAGTTCTTC
>TRBD2|TRBJ2-7|TRBV6-6|once
CASTRWEGSTYEQYF
TGTGCCAGCACCCGCTGGGAGGGGTCCACCTACGAGCAGTACTTC
>TRBD2|TRBJ2-2|TRBV11-1|.
CASTDERLAGGTGELFF
TGTGCCAGCACCGATGAAAGACTAGCGGGAGGTACCGGGGAGCTGTTTTTT
>.|TRBJ2-3|TRBV7-6|.
CASTPGLPQYF
TGTGCCAGCACCCCGGGACTGCCGCAGTATTTT
>TRBD1|TRBJ1-5|TRBV10-3|.
CATGQTGEEQPQHF
TGTGCCACGGGCCAGACAGGGGAAGAACAGCCCCAGCATTTT
>TRBD1|TRBJ1-3|TRBV29-1|.
CSVFDPGTGVNTIYF
TGCAGCGTATTCGACCCCGGGACAGGGGTCAACACCATATATTTT
>TRBD2|TRBJ2-3|TRBV6-5|.
CASGTSGSTDTQYF
TGTGCCAGCGGGACTAGCGGCTCCACAGATACGCAGTATTTT
>.|TRBJ2-2|TRBV27|.
CASSMDGLLTGELFF
TGTGCCAGCAGTATGGATGGACTGCTGACCGGGGAGCTGTTTTTT
>.|TRBJ1-1|TRBV18|.
CASSPRDNQAEAFF
TGTGCCAGCTCACCCCGGGACAATCAGGCTGAAGCTTTCTTT
>TRBD1|TRBJ1-2|TRBV18|.
CASSPGQGYGYTF
TGTGCCAGCTCACCCGGACAGGGATATGGCTACACCTTC
>.|TRBJ1-3|TRBV4-3|.
CASSLTARTASSGNTIYF
TGCGCCAGCAGCCTGACCGCCCGGACAGCTTCCTCTGGAAACACCATATATTTT
>TRBD1|TRBJ2-1|TRBV5-6|.
CASSPIGTGVSREQFF
TGTGCCAGCAGCCCAATCGGGACAGGGGTATCACGGGAGCAGTTCTTC
>.|TRBJ2-1|TRBV7-8|.
CASSLDVASSYNEQFF
TGTGCCAGCAGCTTAGACGTAGCCAGCTCCTACAATGAGCAGTTCTTC
>TRBD2|TRBJ2-5|TRBV4-1|.
CASSQPIGLAGMGETQYF
TGCGCCAGCAGCCAACCGATCGGACTAGCGGGAATGGGGGAGACCCAGTACTTC
>TRBD1|TRBJ1-3|TRBV5-6|once
CASTGPGQGAGNTIYF
TGTGCCAGCACCGGGCCGGGACAGGGGGCCGGAAACACCATATATTTT
>TRBD2|TRBJ2-1|TRBV7-2|.
CASSPGTSGSLYNEQFF
TGTGCCAGCAGCCCCGGGACTAGCGGGAGCCTCTACAATGAGCAGTTCTTC